The next 30 T cell receptor beta chains were all read from a single sample in a study of T cells after yellow fever vaccination. Each CDR3 protein gets one entry after TCRdb re-called the 5' RACE reads with MiXCR. The table includes just under 600,000 distinct CDR3 sequences, approximately 13% detected once. This sample comprised PBMCs, obtained on the day of the yellow fever booster vaccination. All receptors derive from a man between 25 and 39 years old who received the YFV17D yellow fever vaccine.

The chain uses TRBV19 and TRBJ1-5; a possible D gene is TRBD1 (5 bases). The germline V gene encodes CDR1 LNHDA and CDR2 SQIVND (reference sequence). The CDR3 covers 15 residues. Deletions cut 1 base from V and 3 bases from J, with 10 bases between. CDR3 residues: CASSIGRGYNQPQHF. In DNA, the CDR3 is TGTGCCAGTAGTATAGGGAGGGGCTACAATCAGCCCCAGCATTTT.

In its sample, this clonotype was seen a few times. The chain joins TRBV12-3 or TRBV12-4 to TRBJ2-6; D tentatively reads TRBD1 or TRBD2 (5 bases each). V was shortened by 0 bases and J by 0 bases, with 9 bases between the two germline ends. This CDR3 spans 17 amino acids. CDR3 DNA: TGTGCCAGCAGTTTAGCGGGACCGAACTCTGGGGCCAACGTCCTGACTTTC. This sequence encodes CASSLAGPNSGANVLTF.

This chain links TRBV20-1 with TRBJ1-3, with D maybe TRBD1 (6 bases). Trimming cost V 2 bases and J 0 bases, with 14 bases left between them. CDR3 length: 16 amino acids. Looked up from germline, CDR1 is DFQATT and CDR2 is SNEGSKA (reference sequence). As DNA, the CDR3 is TGCAGTGCTAGATTGGGGGGGGCCGGCTCTGGAAACACCATATATTTT. This encodes CSARLGGAGSGNTIYF.

In this sample, this clonotype turned up a few times. The rearrangement joins TRBV7-9 to TRBJ2-1; 11 positions match TRBD2. The junction had 4 bases not matched to a gene; V was cut back by 7 bases and J by 5 bases. Germline values: CDR1 SEHNR, CDR2 FQNEAQ (reference sequence). The length of the CDR3 is 14 residues. Here the CDR3 DNA reads TGTGCCAGCACTACTAGCGGGAGCGACAATGAGCAGTTCTTC. It translates to CASTTSGSDNEQFF.

Only a few counts were recorded for this clonotype. The rearrangement joins TRBV20-1 to TRBJ2-7, with 7 bases matching TRBD2. The CDR3 length is 15 residues. The junction had 9 bases not matched to a gene; V was cut back by 1 base and J by 3 bases. Per germline, CDR1 DFQATT and CDR2 SNEGSKA (reference sequence). Written as DNA, the CDR3 is TGCAGTGCTAGAGCGGGGGGAACCTTGTTCTACGAGCAGTACTTC. Its translation: CSARAGGTLFYEQYF.

The gene calls are TRBV3-1 and TRBJ2-1, with D maybe TRBD2 (5 bases). The germline gives CDR1 LGHDT, CDR2 YNNKEL (reference sequence). Trimming cost V 8 bases and J 11 bases, with 10 bases left between them. The CDR3 length is 10 residues. CDR3 DNA sequence: TGTGCCAGCGGCGGGTCTCAGCAGTTCTTC. Its protein product is CASGGSQQFF.

This clonotype has just a few counts. This chain links TRBV5-1 with TRBJ2-3; 13 bases line up with TRBD2. The CDR3 is 18 amino acids. The germline CDR1 and CDR2 sequences are SGHRS and YFSETQ. V shed 0 bases, J shed 4 bases, and the junction held 8 bases outside the gene matches. This CDR3 is CASSLETSGRSKADTQYF. The CDR3 nucleotides are TGCGCCAGCAGCTTGGAGACTAGCGGGAGGAGTAAGGCAGATACGCAGTATTTT. The full variable domain, rest sourced from reference TRBV5-1 and TRBJ2-3, is KAGVTQTPRYLIKTRGQQVTLSCSPISGHRSVSWYQQTPGQGLQFLFEYFSETQRNKGNFPGRFSGRQFSNSRSEMNVSTLELGDSALYLCASSLETSGRSKADTQYFGPGTRLTVL.

The sample holds a few counts of this clonotype. A much larger clonotype is one base distant, so this may be a read error. This chain links TRBV5-4 with TRBJ2-5; TRBD2 matches at 11 bases. Germline lookup yields CDR1 SGHNT and CDR2 YYREEE (reference sequence). Losses at the gene ends were 5 bases for V and 3 bases for J; bases not matched to a gene: 3. This CDR3 has 14 residues. In DNA, the CDR3 is TGTGCCAGCAGGCCGGGACTAGCGGAAGAGACCCAGTACTTC. As protein: CASRPGLAEETQYF.

The chain has TRBV7-9 and TRBJ2-7, with 11 bases fitting TRBD2. This CDR3 has 14 amino acids. Germline V gene data show CDR1 as SEHNR and CDR2 as FQNEAQ (reference sequence). The junction had 5 bases not matched to a gene; V was cut back by 6 bases and J by 4 bases. The CDR3 DNA reads as TGTGCCAGCAGTCCCGCTAGCGGGAGGTACGAGCAGTACTTC. It specifies CASSPASGRYEQYF.

V gene TRBV6-1 combines with J gene TRBJ2-7, with 7 bases identical to TRBD2. Germline CDR1 is MNHNS and CDR2 is SASEGT. Losses at the gene ends were 8 bases for V and 3 bases for J; bases not matched to a gene: 19. The CDR3 is 17 amino acids. The CDR3 protein is CASDDRGERDGDYEQYF. DNA for the CDR3: TGTGCCAGCGATGATCGAGGCGAGCGGGACGGCGACTACGAGCAGTACTTC.

V gene TRBV4-3 combines with J gene TRBJ2-5, with 12 positions matching TRBD2. This CDR3 has 16 amino acids. Trimming cost V 1 base and J 2 bases; bases outside gene matches: 2. The germline V gene encodes CDR1 LGHNA and CDR2 YSLEER. CDR3 coding DNA: TGCGCCAGCAGCCAAGGACTAGCGGGAGAGCAAGAGACCCAGTACTTC. It codes for CASSQGLAGEQETQYF.

V gene TRBV7-2 combines with J gene TRBJ2-7, with D tentatively TRBD1 (5 bases). V was trimmed by 2 bases and J by 0 bases, leaving 11 bases between them. This CDR3 region has 15 residues. The germline gives CDR1 SGHTA, CDR2 FQGNSA. CDR3 in DNA: TGTGCCAGCAGCTTAAAGGGGTCCTTCTCCTACGAGCAGTACTTC. This encodes CASSLKGSFSYEQYF.

This clonotype has more than one count but fewer than ten. The rearrangement links TRBV14 to TRBJ2-3, with D possibly TRBD1 on 6 matching bases. Germline assignment: CDR1 SGHDN and CDR2 FVKESK. Trimming took off 2 bases at V and 3 bases at J, with 18 bases between the two ends. The CDR3 covers 17 residues. The CDR3 region is CASSQNRGGHKTDTQYF. In DNA, the CDR3 is TGTGCCAGCAGCCAAAACCGAGGGGGACACAAAACAGATACGCAGTATTTT. Variable domain in full (rest from reference TRBV14 and TRBJ2-3): EAGVTQFPSHSVIEKGQTVTLRCDPISGHDNLYWYRRVMGKEIKFLLHFVKESKQDESGMPNNRFLAERTGGTYSTLKVQPAELEDSGVYFCASSQNRGGHKTDTQYFGPGTRLTVL.

The gene calls are TRBV7-2 and TRBJ2-7; no reliable D call. The germline gives CDR1 SGHTA, CDR2 FQGNSA. This CDR3 contains 14 residues. V lost 5 bases, J lost 0 bases, and 11 bases lay in between. The CDR3 coding sequence is TGTGCCAGCAGCCCTGCGGTAGTCTCCTACGAGCAGTACTTC. It yields the protein CASSPAVVSYEQYF.

This clonotype was seen a few times. V is TRBV9 and J is TRBJ2-3, with D perhaps TRBD1 (6 bases). The germline gives CDR1 SGDLS, CDR2 YYNGEE. V lost 3 bases, J lost 3 bases, and 11 bases lay in between. The CDR3 sequence is 14 residues long. The CDR3 nucleotides read TGTGCCAGCAGCGCTCACAGGGATACAGATACGCAGTATTTT. It codes for CASSAHRDTDTQYF.

This clonotype showed up just a few times. The chain joins TRBV6-1 to TRBJ2-3; 7 bases are shared with TRBD1. V lost 5 bases and J lost 2; bases outside the gene matches: 7. The germline gives CDR1 MNHNS, CDR2 SASEGT. CDR3 length: 15 residues. CDR3 DNA sequence: TGTGCCAGCAGTCGACGGGGACAGTTCACAGATACGCAGTATTTT. It encodes CASSRRGQFTDTQYF.

The chain uses TRBV14 and TRBJ2-1; 9 bases agree with TRBD2. The germline CDR1 and CDR2 sequences are SGHDN and FVKESK. V shed 3 bases and J 2 bases; nucleotides not matched to a gene: 11. This CDR3 comprises 18 residues. This CDR3 is CASSQKEISGRTYNEQFF. CDR3 bases: TGTGCCAGCAGCCAGAAGGAGATAAGCGGGAGGACCTACAATGAGCAGTTCTTC.

The rearrangement links TRBV20-1 to TRBJ2-7; D gene ambiguous. The germline V gene has CDR1 DFQATT and CDR2 SNEGSKA (reference sequence). CDR3 length: 12 amino acids. CDR3 DNA: TGCAGCCCGGTCGGTGAGACTGGCGAGCAGTACTTC. It is translated as CSPVGETGEQYF.

V and J are TRBV29-1 and TRBJ2-3, with D perhaps given as TRBD1 or TRBD2 (5 bases each). The germline V gene encodes CDR1 SQVTM and CDR2 ANQGSEA. V was shortened by 3 bases and J by 1 base, with 14 bases between the two germline ends. The CDR3 spans 15 residues. The CDR3 loop reads CSVDGTTPRTDTQYF. The CDR3 DNA is TGCAGCGTTGACGGGACGACACCCCGCACAGATACGCAGTATTTT.

This clonotype was seen only a few times. This chain links TRBV18 with TRBJ2-7; TRBD1 matches 7 bases. Per germline, CDR1 KGHSH and CDR2 LQKENI. Germline trimming cut 2 bases from V and 5 bases from J; bases unmatched to any gene: 9. The CDR3 has 15 amino acids. CDR3 sequence reads: CASSPTRQGANEQYF. As DNA, the CDR3 is TGTGCCAGCTCACCAACCCGACAGGGAGCCAACGAGCAGTACTTC.

This clonotype was counted a few times. The V and J genes are TRBV5-1 and TRBJ2-7, with 7 bases aligning to TRBD1. Germline-derived CDR1 and CDR2 are SGHRS and YFSETQ. V shed 4 bases and J 0 bases; nucleotides not matched to a gene: 13. The length of the CDR3 is 17 residues. CDR3 DNA: TGCGCCAGCAGCATGGGGGCGGACAGGAGATCCTCCTACGAGCAGTACTTC. This translates into CASSMGADRRSSYEQYF.

This chain connects TRBV6-2 or TRBV6-3 to TRBJ2-7; D is possibly TRBD2 (6 bases). V was trimmed by 0 bases and J by 4 bases, leaving 10 bases between them. Germline values: CDR1 MNHEY, CDR2 SVGEGT. The CDR3 has 14 amino acids. The CDR3 loop reads CASSYSGTLYEQYF. DNA for the CDR3: TGTGCCAGCAGTTACTCTGGGACTTTATACGAGCAGTACTTC.

The chain recombines TRBV20-1 with TRBJ2-4; TRBD1 or TRBD2 may be the D gene (5 bases each). The CDR3 totals 19 residues. Trimming removed 6 bases at V and 3 bases at J, with 30 bases between. Germline lookup yields CDR1 DFQATT and CDR2 SNEGSKA (reference sequence). For the CDR3, the DNA is TGCAGTGCCTCTAGAGTAGGGGATCTAGCCTGGATTGGCAAAAACATTCAGTACTTC. It translates to CSASRVGDLAWIGKNIQYF.

This clonotype came up a few times. The J gene is TRBJ2-7, the V gene TRBV6-5, with unresolved D. CDR1 and CDR2 from the germline V gene are MNHEY and SVGAGI. V lost 2 bases to trimming and J lost 2 bases, with 7 bases between them. The CDR3 totals 13 residues. The CDR3 here is CASSYGPAYEQYF. The CDR3 bases are TGTGCCAGCAGTTACGGGCCAGCCTACGAGCAGTACTTC.

This clonotype has more than one count but fewer than ten. The J gene is TRBJ1-1, the V gene TRBV7-8; no clear D. The germline V gene encodes CDR1 SGHVS and CDR2 FQNEAQ. Between the trimmed V and J ends, which lost 0 bases and 1 base, there was a span of 12 bases. The CDR3 loop spans 16 amino acids. CDR3 nucleotides: TGTGCCAGCAGCTTAGCGTGGGTTGGAGAGAACACTGAAGCTTTCTTT. Translation: CASSLAWVGENTEAFF.

The chain joins TRBV28 to TRBJ2-5; TRBD1 aligns across 8 bases. Germline values: CDR1 MDHEN, CDR2 SYDVKM. With V trimmed by 3 bases and J by 3 bases, 3 bases remained unmatched. The CDR3 spans 14 residues. CDR3 DNA: TGTGCCAGCAGTTTGGGACAGGCGGAAGAGACCCAGTACTTC. It encodes CASSLGQAEETQYF. The full variable domain, completed using reference TRBV28 and TRBJ2-5, is DVKVTQSSRYLVKRTGEKVFLECVQDMDHENMFWYRQDPGLGLRLIYFSYDVKMKEKGDIPEGYSVSREKKERFSLILESASTNQTSMYLCASSLGQAEETQYFGPGTRLLVL.

This clonotype was counted many times. V and J are TRBV3-1 and TRBJ2-1; D remains unclear. The CDR3 length is 11 residues. Germline values: CDR1 LGHDT, CDR2 YNNKEL (reference sequence). Trimming shortened V by 6 bases and J by 3 bases, and 3 bases separated the two germline ends. The CDR3 nucleotides read TGTGCCAGCAGTCGCTACAATGAGCAGTTCTTC. Encoded protein: CASSRYNEQFF.

The rearrangement uses TRBV5-5 and TRBJ2-7; D ambiguous. The CDR3 runs 12 residues. Trimming stripped 4 bases from V and 6 bases from J, with 11 bases between. Germline assignment: CDR1 SGHKS and CDR2 YYEKEE (reference sequence). This CDR3 is CASSREPAEQYF. CDR3 nucleotide sequence: TGTGCCAGCAGCCGTGAACCTGCCGAGCAGTACTTC.

This chain connects TRBV20-1 to TRBJ1-5, with 7 bases that match TRBD1. V trimming: 5 bases; J trimming: 3 bases; junction bases outside the gene matches: 7. Germline CDR1 DFQATT, CDR2 SNEGSKA (reference sequence). CDR3 length: 14 residues. DNA of the CDR3: TGCAGTGCTCAAAGGGGGCAAAACAATCAGCCCCAGCATTTT. As protein: CSAQRGQNNQPQHF.

Remarks on this clonotype: One end of the junction varies from germline; a read error may be responsible. V gene TRBV3-1 combines with J gene TRBJ1-4; tentative D call: TRBD1 (6 bases). The CDR3 has 15 residues. The V gene's germline CDR1 is LGHDT and CDR2 YNNKEL (reference sequence). The CDR3 DNA reads as TGTGCCGGCAGGAATGGAGGGGGTCGGGATGAAAAACTGTTTTTT. Amino acids: CAGRNGGGRDEKLFF.